A single sample gave rise to the 14 T cell receptor beta chains below, sequenced in a study of blood T cell repertoires in COVID-19. TCRdb keeps only in-frame clones here, not all; method: immunoSEQ multiplex PCR. The sample lists 200,000 to 250,000 clones, about 90% occurring once. Material: peripheral blood. Receptors were obtained from a man between 60 and 75 years old with COVID-19, enrolled during active disease.

The chain uses TRBV9 and TRBJ1-1; 9 bases map to TRBD1. The V segment lost 4 bases and the J segment 1 base; nucleotides outside the gene matches: 5. The V gene's germline CDR1 is SGDLS and CDR2 YYNGEE. The CDR3 consists of 15 residues. DNA of the CDR3: TGTGCCAGCAGCACCCGACAGGGGGGGAACACTGAAGCTTTCTTT. Amino acids: CASSTRQGGNTEAFF.

J is TRBJ1-3 and V is TRBV7-3; 7 nucleotides line up with TRBD1. This CDR3 comprises 16 residues. The J segment lost 4 bases and the V segment lost 2 bases, leaving 8 bases of the junction unmatched. Germline V CDR1 and CDR2: SGHTA, FQGTGA. For the CDR3, the DNA is TGTGCCAGCAGCTTATCCGCAACAGGGGCGGGAAACACCATATATTTT. As protein: CASSLSATGAGNTIYF.

To note about this clone: This sample also contains other DNA sequences that code for the same CDR3. V and J are TRBV7-2 and TRBJ2-2, with a tentative D call TRBD2 (6 bases). V was trimmed by 5 bases and J by 5 bases, leaving 12 bases between them. The CDR3 totals 14 residues. Germline CDR1 and CDR2: SGHTA and FQGNSA. The CDR3 DNA sequence: TGTGCCAGCAGCCCTGGACTATTTACCGGGGAGCTGTTTTTT. Amino acid sequence: CASSPGLFTGELFF.

A single count supports this clone. The rearrangement uses TRBV28 and TRBJ2-2; the D gene is possibly TRBD1 (6 bases). The CDR3 consists of 15 residues. V lost 6 bases, J lost 2 bases, and 13 bases lay in between. The germline gives CDR1 MDHEN, CDR2 SYDVKM. The CDR3 nucleotides read TGTGCCAGCAGCCGAACAGGGACAAACACCGGGGAGCTGTTTTTT. The encoded protein is CASSRTGTNTGELFF.

The chain has TRBV27 and TRBJ2-5; TRBD1 matches at 7 bases. With V trimmed by 5 bases and J by 5 bases, 5 bases remained unmatched. The CDR3 is made up of 13 amino acids. CDR1 MNHEY and CDR2 SMNVEV come from the germline V gene (reference sequence). CDR3 DNA: TGTGCCAGCAGTAAACAGGGGTGGGAGACCCAGTACTTC. Protein product: CASSKQGWETQYF.

The chain combines TRBV6-6 with TRBJ1-1; D might be TRBD1 (6 bases). The CDR3 contains 15 residues. The V gene's germline CDR1 is MNHNY and CDR2 SVGAGI (reference sequence). V was clipped by 5 bases and J by 1 base, with 14 bases between them. CDR3 loop: CASSDPGDRNTEAFF. Written as DNA, the CDR3 is TGTGCCAGCAGTGACCCAGGGGATCGGAACACTGAAGCTTTCTTT.

The CDR3 coding sequence is TGTGCCATCAGTGAGTCCCGGGGGACAGGGGGATTGTACGAGCAGTACTTC. It codes for CAISESRGTGGLYEQYF. The V gene is TRBV10-3, the J gene TRBJ2-7, with 11 bases fitting TRBD1. J was trimmed by 4 bases and V by 0 bases; bases with no gene match: 8. This CDR3 is built from 17 residues. CDR1 is ENHRY, CDR2 SYGVKD, per germline.

The chain couples TRBV19 to TRBJ1-2; a possible D gene is TRBD1 (6 bases). This CDR3 is 15 amino acids long. V lost 2 bases and J lost 3, with 13 bases in between. Germline assignment: CDR1 LNHDA and CDR2 SQIVND (reference sequence). The DNA of the CDR3 is TGTGCCAGTAGTATACAGTCAGGGGAACACTATGGCTACACCTTC. Protein product: CASSIQSGEHYGYTF.

This rearrangement joins TRBV28 to TRBJ2-7, with TRBD1 matching 10 bases. The CDR3 has 17 amino acids. In germline, CDR1 is MDHEN, CDR2 SYDVKM. The junction had 11 bases not matched to a gene; V was cut back by 3 bases and J by 3 bases. CDR3 sequence (DNA): TGTGCCAGCAGTTTCTTTTCTGGGACAGGGGTCGGCTACGAGCAGTACTTC. This encodes CASSFFSGTGVGYEQYF.

The CDR3 DNA sequence: TGTGCCAGCAGCGTAGCGGGGGGGGCCACTCGCACAGATACGCAGTATTTT. This gives the protein CASSVAGGATRTDTQYF. V gene TRBV9 combines with J gene TRBJ2-3; 8 bases agree with TRBD2. Losses at the gene ends were 0 bases for V and 1 base for J; bases not matched to a gene: 7. The V gene's germline CDR1 is SGDLS and CDR2 YYNGEE. This CDR3 has 17 residues.

V gene TRBV18 combines with J gene TRBJ2-1; 8 bases fit TRBD2. Looked up from germline, CDR1 is KGHSH and CDR2 is LQKENI. The CDR3 totals 15 residues. The ends lost 0 bases at V and 4 bases at J; junction bases unmatched: 2. The CDR3: CASSPPSGMYNEQFF. CDR3 coding DNA: TGTGCCAGCTCACCACCTAGCGGGATGTACAATGAGCAGTTCTTC.

The genes are TRBV12-3 or TRBV12-4 and TRBJ2-1; D might be TRBD1 (6 bases). Trimming pared 6 bases from V and 9 bases from J, leaving 15 bases between. This CDR3 comprises 13 residues. CDR3 in DNA: TGTGCCAGCAGGTCACAGGGAGAGGGTGAGCAGTTCTTC. Its translation is CASRSQGEGEQFF.

The chain carries TRBV5-6 and TRBJ2-3; TRBD2 aligns across 9 bases. This CDR3 is 16 amino acids long. Germline loops: CDR1 SGHDT, CDR2 YYEEEE. Trimming removed 2 bases from V and 3 bases from J; junction bases left unmatched: 7. The DNA for the CDR3 is TGTGCCAGCAGCTTTTTGGGGCTAGCGGGGACAGATACGCAGTATTTT. Protein: CASSFLGLAGTDTQYF.

The rearrangement uses TRBV24-1 and TRBJ1-1; the D gene is possibly TRBD1 (6 bases). Trimming removed 3 bases at V and 1 base at J, with 11 bases between. CDR1 and CDR2 (germline): KGHDR, SFDVKD. The CDR3 has 15 amino acids. CDR3 in DNA: TGTGCCACCAGTGATGCCGGCAGGGGGAACACTGAAGCTTTCTTT. This sequence encodes CATSDAGRGNTEAFF.